The 10 T cell receptor beta chains given below trace back to one sample, sequenced in a study of blood T cell repertoires in COVID-19. Some clones are missing from TCRdb's copy, which holds only in-frame ones; the method was immunoSEQ multiplex PCR. The sample contains fewer than 95,000 clones, about 91% of which appear only once. Input material: peripheral blood. The source of these receptors is a woman aged 80 or older with acute or convalescent COVID-19.

There are a few counts of this clone. V and J are TRBV28 and TRBJ2-4; no definite D call. The germline V and J ends were trimmed by 2 bases and 0 bases, with 8 bases remaining between them. The CDR3 runs 15 residues. The germline CDR1 and CDR2 sequences are MDHEN and SYDVKM. CDR3 sequence (DNA): TGTGCCAGCAGTTTACAACACCTAGCCAAAAACATTCAGTACTTC. Residues: CASSLQHLAKNIQYF.

V is TRBV12-5 and J is TRBJ2-3, with D uncertain. This CDR3 contains 12 residues. Between the trimmed V and J ends, which lost 5 bases and 4 bases, there was a span of 7 bases. Per germline, CDR1 LGHNT and CDR2 FRNRAP. The CDR3: CASGPRADTQYF. The CDR3 DNA sequence: TGTGCTAGTGGTCCCCGCGCAGATACGCAGTATTTT.

The rearrangement links TRBV7-2 to TRBJ1-2; D unclear. The germline V gene encodes CDR1 SGHTA and CDR2 FQGNSA. V was pared by 5 bases and J by 6 bases, with 19 bases between. CDR3 length equals 15 residues. CDR3 in amino acids: CASSLTNLGDNGYTF. The CDR3 DNA sequence: TGTGCCAGCAGCCTAACCAATCTAGGTGATAATGGCTACACCTTC.

The CDR3 nucleotides read TGCGCCAGCAGCTTACAGGGGGCCTATTCCTACGAGCAGTACTTC. This gives the protein CASSLQGAYSYEQYF. V is TRBV5-1 and J is TRBJ2-7, with 9 bases fitting TRBD1. Per germline, CDR1 SGHRS and CDR2 YFSETQ. The CDR3 consists of 15 residues. J gave up 1 base and V 2 bases, and 4 bases lay outside the gene matches.

This rearrangement joins TRBV4-3 to TRBJ1-1; D gene unclear. This CDR3 contains 15 residues. Trimming removed 4 bases from V and 1 base from J, with 13 bases in between. Germline lookup yields CDR1 LGHNA and CDR2 YSLEER. The CDR3: CASSPEAEANTEAFF. The CDR3 DNA follows: TGCGCCAGCAGCCCCGAGGCGGAGGCGAACACTGAAGCTTTCTTT.

The chain is built from TRBV3-1 (or the pseudogene TRBV3-2) and TRBJ2-1; D ambiguous. Germline CDR1 LGHDT, CDR2 YNNKEL (reference sequence). V lost 6 bases and J lost 8, with 14 bases in between. The CDR3 covers 13 residues. This CDR3 is CASSRGGLDEQFF. CDR3 DNA sequence: TGTGCCAGCAGTCGAGGCGGATTGGATGAGCAGTTCTTC.

The CDR3 region is CASSNDRRDRGNHEQYF. CDR3 nucleotide sequence: TGTGCCAGCAGCAACGACCGCCGGGACAGGGGAAACCACGAGCAGTACTTC. The J gene is TRBJ2-7, the V gene TRBV7-2, with 10 positions matching TRBD1. CDR1 is SGHTA, CDR2 FQGNSA, per germline. V trimming: 5 bases; J trimming: 5 bases; junction bases outside the gene matches: 15. The length of the CDR3 is 17 residues.

The V call is TRBV5-1, the J call TRBJ2-2, with 10 bases that match TRBD1. V lost 4 bases to trimming and J lost 5 bases; unmatched junction nucleotides: 11. The length of the CDR3 is 17 residues. The germline CDR1 and CDR2 sequences are SGHRS and YFSETQ. CDR3 in amino acids: CASSISGTGAGTGELFF. In DNA, the CDR3 is TGCGCCAGCAGCATCTCCGGGACAGGGGCCGGGACCGGGGAGCTGTTTTTT.

The chain combines TRBV19 with TRBJ1-5; TRBD1 is a possible D gene (6 bases). V gave up 5 bases and J gave up 3 bases, with 14 bases separating them. This CDR3 is built from 15 residues. The germline V gene encodes CDR1 LNHDA and CDR2 SQIVND (reference sequence). Here the CDR3 reads CASSGPGHLNQPQHF. CDR3 sequence (DNA): TGTGCCAGTAGTGGTCCGGGACATCTCAATCAGCCCCAGCATTTT. The full variable domain, in which reference TRBV19 and TRBJ1-5 provide the parts outside the CDR3, is DGGITQSPKYLFRKEGQNVTLSCEQNLNHDAMYWYRQDPGQGLRLIYYSQIVNDFQKGDIAEGYSVSREKKESFPLTVTSAQKNPTAFYLCASSGPGHLNQPQHFGDGTRLSIL.

V is TRBV4-3 and J is TRBJ2-7; no clear D. Trimming cost V 1 base and J 6 bases, with 16 bases left between them. Germline assignment: CDR1 LGHNA and CDR2 YSLEER. This CDR3 comprises 15 residues. The CDR3 sequence is CASSQGLRHFVEQYF. The CDR3 DNA is TGCGCCAGCAGCCAAGGTTTGAGACATTTCGTCGAGCAGTACTTC.